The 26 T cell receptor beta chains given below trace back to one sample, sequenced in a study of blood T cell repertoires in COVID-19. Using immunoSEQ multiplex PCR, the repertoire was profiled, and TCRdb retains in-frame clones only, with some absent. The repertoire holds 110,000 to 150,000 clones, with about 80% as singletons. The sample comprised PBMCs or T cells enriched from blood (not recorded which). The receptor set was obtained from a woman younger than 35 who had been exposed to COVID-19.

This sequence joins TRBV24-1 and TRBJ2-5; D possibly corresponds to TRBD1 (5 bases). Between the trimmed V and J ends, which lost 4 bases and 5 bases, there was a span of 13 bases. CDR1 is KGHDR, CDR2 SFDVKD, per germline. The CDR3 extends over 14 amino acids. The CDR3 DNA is TGTGCCACCAGTGACATGACAGAGGTGGAGACCCAGTACTTC. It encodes CATSDMTEVETQYF.

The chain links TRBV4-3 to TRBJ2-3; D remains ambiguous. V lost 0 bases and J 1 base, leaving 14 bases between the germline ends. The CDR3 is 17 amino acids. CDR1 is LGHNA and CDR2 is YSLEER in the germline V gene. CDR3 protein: CASSQDDVAVGTDTQYF. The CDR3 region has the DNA TGCGCCAGCAGCCAAGATGACGTGGCGGTTGGCACAGATACGCAGTATTTT.

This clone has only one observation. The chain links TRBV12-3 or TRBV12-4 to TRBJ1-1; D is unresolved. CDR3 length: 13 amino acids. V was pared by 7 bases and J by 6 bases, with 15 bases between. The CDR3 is CASKLSEGSEAFF. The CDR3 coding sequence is TGTGCCAGCAAACTAAGTGAGGGTTCTGAAGCTTTCTTT.

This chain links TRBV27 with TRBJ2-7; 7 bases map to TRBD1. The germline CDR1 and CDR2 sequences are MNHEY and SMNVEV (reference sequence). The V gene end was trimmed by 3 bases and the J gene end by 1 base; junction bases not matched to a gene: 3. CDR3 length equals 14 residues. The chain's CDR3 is CASSFTGQSYEQYF. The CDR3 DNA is TGTGCCAGCAGTTTCACGGGACAGTCCTACGAGCAGTACTTC.

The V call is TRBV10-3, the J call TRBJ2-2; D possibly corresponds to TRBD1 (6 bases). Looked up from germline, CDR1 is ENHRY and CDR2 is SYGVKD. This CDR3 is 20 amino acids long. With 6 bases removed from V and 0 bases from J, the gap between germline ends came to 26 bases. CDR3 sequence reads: CAIRTSLVRDIRSNTGELFF. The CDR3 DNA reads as TGTGCCATCAGGACTTCCCTGGTGAGGGACATCCGATCGAACACCGGGGAGCTGTTTTTT.

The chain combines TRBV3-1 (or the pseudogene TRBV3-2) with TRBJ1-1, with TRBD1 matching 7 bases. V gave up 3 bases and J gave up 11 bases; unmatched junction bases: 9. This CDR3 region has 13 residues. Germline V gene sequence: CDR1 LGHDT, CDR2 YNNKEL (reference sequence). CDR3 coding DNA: TGTGCCAGCAGCCACACGGGGACAGCTAGGGCTTTCTTT. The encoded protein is CASSHTGTARAFF.

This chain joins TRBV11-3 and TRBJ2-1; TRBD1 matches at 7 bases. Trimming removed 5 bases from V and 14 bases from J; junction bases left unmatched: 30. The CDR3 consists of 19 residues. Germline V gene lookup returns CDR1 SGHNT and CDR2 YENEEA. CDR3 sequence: CASSADGPRDRNGAEPKFF. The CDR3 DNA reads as TGTGCCAGCAGCGCTGATGGGCCCCGGGACAGAAATGGGGCCGAGCCGAAGTTCTTC.

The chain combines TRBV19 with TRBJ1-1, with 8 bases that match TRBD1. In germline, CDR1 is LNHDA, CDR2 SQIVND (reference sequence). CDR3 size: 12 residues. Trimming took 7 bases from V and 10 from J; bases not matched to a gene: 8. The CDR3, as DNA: TGTGCCAGTATAAGCCGGACAGGGCGAGCTTTCTTT. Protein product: CASISRTGRAFF.

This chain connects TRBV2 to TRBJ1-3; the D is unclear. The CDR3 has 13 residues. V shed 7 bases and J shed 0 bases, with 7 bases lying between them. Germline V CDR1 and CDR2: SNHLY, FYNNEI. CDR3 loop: CASTSSSGNTIYF. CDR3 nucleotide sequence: TGTGCCAGCACGTCCAGCTCTGGAAACACCATATATTTT. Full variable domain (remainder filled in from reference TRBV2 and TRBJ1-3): EPEVTQTPSHQVTQMGQEVILRCVPISNHLYFYWYRQILGQKVEFLVSFYNNEISEKSEIFDDQFSVERPDGSNFTLKIRSTKLEDSAMYFCASTSSSGNTIYFGEGSWLTVV.

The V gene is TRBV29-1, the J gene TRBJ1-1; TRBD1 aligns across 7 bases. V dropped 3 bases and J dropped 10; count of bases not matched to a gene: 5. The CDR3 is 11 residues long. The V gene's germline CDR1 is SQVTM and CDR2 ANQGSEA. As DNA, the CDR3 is TGCAGCGTTGAGATAGGGGGCAGAGCTTTCTTT. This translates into CSVEIGGRAFF.

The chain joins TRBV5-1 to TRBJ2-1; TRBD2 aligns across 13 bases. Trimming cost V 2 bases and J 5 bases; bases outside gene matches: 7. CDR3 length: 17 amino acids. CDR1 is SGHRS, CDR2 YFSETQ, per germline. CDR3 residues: CASSLPGLAGPNNEQFF. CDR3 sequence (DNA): TGCGCCAGCAGCTTACCGGGACTAGCGGGGCCTAACAATGAGCAGTTCTTC. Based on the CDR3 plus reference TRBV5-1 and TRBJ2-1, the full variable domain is KAGVTQTPRYLIKTRGQQVTLSCSPISGHRSVSWYQQTPGQGLQFLFEYFSETQRNKGNFPGRFSGRQFSNSRSEMNVSTLELGDSALYLCASSLPGLAGPNNEQFFGPGTRLTVL.

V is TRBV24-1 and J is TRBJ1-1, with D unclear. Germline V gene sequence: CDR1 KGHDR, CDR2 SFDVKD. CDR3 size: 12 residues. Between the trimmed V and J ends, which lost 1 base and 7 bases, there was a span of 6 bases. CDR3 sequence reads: CATSDFRGEAFF. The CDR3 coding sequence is TGTGCCACCAGTGATTTCCGGGGTGAAGCTTTCTTT.

CDR3 sequence (DNA): TGTGCCACCAGCAGAGATCGCGGGAGGGTCAATGAGCAGTTCTTC. This translates into CATSRDRGRVNEQFF. V gene TRBV15 combines with J gene TRBJ2-1; TRBD2 aligns across 9 bases. The CDR3 contains 15 residues. V gave up 0 bases and J gave up 6 bases; unmatched junction bases: 3. Per the germline V gene, CDR1 is LNHNV and CDR2 is YYDKDF (reference sequence).

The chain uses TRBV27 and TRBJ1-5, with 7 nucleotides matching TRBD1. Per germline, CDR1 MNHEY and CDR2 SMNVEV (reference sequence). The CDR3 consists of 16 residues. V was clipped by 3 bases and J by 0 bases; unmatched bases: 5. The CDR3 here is CASSFTGAPSNQPQHF. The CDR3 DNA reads TGTGCCAGCAGTTTTACAGGGGCTCCTAGCAATCAGCCCCAGCATTTT.

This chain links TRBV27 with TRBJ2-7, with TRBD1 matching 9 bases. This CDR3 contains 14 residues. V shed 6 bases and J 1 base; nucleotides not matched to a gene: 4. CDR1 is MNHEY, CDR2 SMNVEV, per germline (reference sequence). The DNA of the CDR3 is TGTGCCAGCAGCCCACAGGGGGCATCCTACGAGCAGTACTTC. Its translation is CASSPQGASYEQYF.

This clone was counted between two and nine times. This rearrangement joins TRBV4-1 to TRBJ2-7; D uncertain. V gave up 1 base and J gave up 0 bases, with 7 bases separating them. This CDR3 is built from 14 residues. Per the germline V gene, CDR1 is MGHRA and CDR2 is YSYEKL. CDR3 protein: CASSQVPSSYEQYF. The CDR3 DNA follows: TGCGCCAGCAGCCAAGTTCCGAGCTCCTACGAGCAGTACTTC.

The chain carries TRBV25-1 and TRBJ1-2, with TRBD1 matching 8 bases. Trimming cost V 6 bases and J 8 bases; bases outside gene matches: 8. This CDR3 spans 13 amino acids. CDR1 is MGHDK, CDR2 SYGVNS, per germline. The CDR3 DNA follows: TGTGCCAGCAGCCTAAGGACAGGGAAGGGCTACACCTTC. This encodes CASSLRTGKGYTF.

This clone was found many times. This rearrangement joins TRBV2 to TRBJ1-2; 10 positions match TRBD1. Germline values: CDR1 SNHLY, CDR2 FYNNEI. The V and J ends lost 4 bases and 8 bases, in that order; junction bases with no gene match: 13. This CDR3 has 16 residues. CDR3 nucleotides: TGTGCCAGCAGTGTCCCGGGACAGGGGCCGCATGGGGGCTACACCTTC. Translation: CASSVPGQGPHGGYTF.

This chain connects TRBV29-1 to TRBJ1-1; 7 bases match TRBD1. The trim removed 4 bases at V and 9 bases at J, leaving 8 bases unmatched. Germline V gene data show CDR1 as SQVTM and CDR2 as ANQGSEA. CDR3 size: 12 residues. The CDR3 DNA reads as TGCAGCGTTGCACAGGGGAGTTTGAAAGCTTTCTTT. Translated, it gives CSVAQGSLKAFF.

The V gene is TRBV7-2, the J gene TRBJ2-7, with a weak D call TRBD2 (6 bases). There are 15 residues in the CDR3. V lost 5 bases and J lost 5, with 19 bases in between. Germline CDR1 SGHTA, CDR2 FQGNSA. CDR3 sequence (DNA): TGTGCCAGCAGCCTCACCGCCTGGAGGGGCCACGAGCAGTACTTC. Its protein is CASSLTAWRGHEQYF.

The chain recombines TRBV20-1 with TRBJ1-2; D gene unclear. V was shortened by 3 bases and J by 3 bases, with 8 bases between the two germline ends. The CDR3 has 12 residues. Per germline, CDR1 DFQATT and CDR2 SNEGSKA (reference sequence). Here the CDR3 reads CSASTAYYGYTF. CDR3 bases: TGCAGTGCTAGTACAGCTTACTATGGCTACACCTTC.

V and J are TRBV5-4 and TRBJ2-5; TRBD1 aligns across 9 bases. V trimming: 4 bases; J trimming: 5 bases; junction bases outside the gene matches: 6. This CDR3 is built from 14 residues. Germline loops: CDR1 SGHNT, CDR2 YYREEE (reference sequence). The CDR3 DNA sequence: TGTGCCAGCAGCCAACAGGGGGCGCAGGAGACCCAGTACTTC. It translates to CASSQQGAQETQYF.

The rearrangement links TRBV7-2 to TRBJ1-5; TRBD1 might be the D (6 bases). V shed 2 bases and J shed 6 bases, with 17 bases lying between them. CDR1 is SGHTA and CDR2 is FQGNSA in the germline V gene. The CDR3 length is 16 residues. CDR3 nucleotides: TGTGCCAGCAGCTTATCGCCCGACAGGATTGGTCAGCCCCAGCATTTT. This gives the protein CASSLSPDRIGQPQHF.

For the CDR3, the DNA is TGTGCCAGCAGCCGGGGAAGCTCCAGGGGGACGGGGAACACTGAAGCTTTCTTT. Amino acid sequence: CASSRGSSRGTGNTEAFF. The V gene is TRBV28, the J gene TRBJ1-1; 7 bases align to TRBD1. The length of the CDR3 is 18 residues. CDR1 and CDR2 (germline): MDHEN, SYDVKM. V was clipped by 6 bases and J by 1 base; unmatched bases: 17.

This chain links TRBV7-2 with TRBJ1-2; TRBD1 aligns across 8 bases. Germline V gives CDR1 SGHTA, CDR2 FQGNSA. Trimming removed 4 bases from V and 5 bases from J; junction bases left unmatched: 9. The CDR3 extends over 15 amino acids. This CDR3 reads CASSSDRASVYGYTF. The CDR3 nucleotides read TGTGCCAGCAGCTCGGACAGGGCCTCCGTATATGGCTACACCTTC.

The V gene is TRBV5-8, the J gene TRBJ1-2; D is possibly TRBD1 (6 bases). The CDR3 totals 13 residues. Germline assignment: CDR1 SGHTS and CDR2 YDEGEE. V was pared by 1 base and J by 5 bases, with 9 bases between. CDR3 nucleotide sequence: TGTGCCAGCAGCTTGAACAGGGTTTATGGCTACACCTTC. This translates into CASSLNRVYGYTF. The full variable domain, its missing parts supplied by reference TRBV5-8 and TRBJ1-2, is EAGVTQSPTHLIKTRGQQATLRCSPISGHTSVYWYQQALGLGLQFLLWYDEGEERNRGNFPPRFSGRQFPNYSSELNVNALELEDSALYLCASSLNRVYGYTFGSGTRLTVV.